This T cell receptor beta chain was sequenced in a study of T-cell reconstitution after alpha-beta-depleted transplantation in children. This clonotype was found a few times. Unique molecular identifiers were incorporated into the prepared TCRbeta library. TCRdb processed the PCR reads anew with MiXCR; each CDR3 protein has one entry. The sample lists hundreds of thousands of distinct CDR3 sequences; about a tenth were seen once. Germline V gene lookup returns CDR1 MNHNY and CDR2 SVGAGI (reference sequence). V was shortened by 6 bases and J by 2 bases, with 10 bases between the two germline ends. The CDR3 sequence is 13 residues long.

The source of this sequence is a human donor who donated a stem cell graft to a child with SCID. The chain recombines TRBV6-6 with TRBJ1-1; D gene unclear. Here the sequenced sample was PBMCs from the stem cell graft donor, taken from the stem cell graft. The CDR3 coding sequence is TGTGCCAGCAGCCCCGTTGCTAACACTGAAGCTTTCTTT. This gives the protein CASSPVANTEAFF.